This is a list of T cell receptor beta chains from one sample in a study of T cell responses to AZD1222 COVID-19 vaccine. Measured with immunoSEQ multiplex PCR; TCRdb has only the in-frame clones, and not every one. The table shows around 90,000 clones, with around nine tenths occurring only once. The specimen comprised peripheral blood, sampled on day 0 of AZD1222 vaccination. The receptors originated from an adult in good health. CDR3s include the opening cysteine and the closing phenylalanine or tryptophan. A D gene is named only where the DNA matches it firmly. Expanded clones are given a class, and other clones once, few, many or no size at all.

len: 14
abundance: .
v_gene: TRBV7-2
j_gene: TRBJ1-1
d_gene: .
CDR3nt: TGTGCCAGCAGCCTAGGCGGGATGACGGGTGAAGCTTTCTTT
CDR3aa: CASSLGGMTGEAFF

len: 14
abundance: .
v_gene: TRBV28
j_gene: TRBJ2-3
d_gene: .
CDR3nt: TGTGCCAGCATATCCCGACAGCACACAGATACGCAGTATTTT
CDR3aa: CASISRQHTDTQYF

len: 15
abundance: once
v_gene: TRBV19
j_gene: TRBJ1-5
d_gene: TRBD1
CDR3nt: TGTGCCAGTAGTCTAGGACAGGGTAGGAATCAGCCCCAGCATTTT
CDR3aa: CASSLGQGRNQPQHF

len: 15
abundance: once
v_gene: TRBV2
j_gene: TRBJ1-4
d_gene: TRBD1
CDR3nt: TGTGCCAGCAGTGAAGGAGCAGGGGGTGGGGAAAAACTGTTTTTT
CDR3aa: CASSEGAGGGEKLFF

len: 15
abundance: .
v_gene: TRBV27
j_gene: TRBJ1-6
d_gene: .
CDR3nt: TGTGCCAGCAGTTTAAGTGCAGGGTCTAATTCACCCCTCCACTTT
CDR3aa: CASSLSAGSNSPLHF

len: 15
abundance: .
v_gene: TRBV7-7
j_gene: TRBJ2-1
d_gene: TRBD2
CDR3nt: TGTGCTAGCAGCATCAGACTAGCGGACTACAATGAGCAGTTCTTC
CDR3aa: CASSIRLADYNEQFF

len: 14
abundance: .
v_gene: TRBV3-1/TRBV3-2
j_gene: TRBJ1-1
d_gene: TRBD1
CDR3nt: TGTGCCAGCAGCCTGGGGACAGGGGAGACTGAAGCTTTCTTT
CDR3aa: CASSLGTGETEAFF

len: 16
abundance: .
v_gene: TRBV25-1
j_gene: TRBJ1-4
d_gene: .
CDR3nt: TGTGCCAGCAGTGAATATAGAGGGCTTAATAATGAAAAACTGTTTTTT
CDR3aa: CASSEYRGLNNEKLFF

len: 15
abundance: once
v_gene: TRBV4-1
j_gene: TRBJ1-4
d_gene: .
CDR3nt: TGCGCCAGCAGCCAAGTAGGCGGGGTTAATGAAAAACTGTTTTTT
CDR3aa: CASSQVGGVNEKLFF

len: 16
abundance: .
v_gene: TRBV5-1
j_gene: TRBJ2-3
d_gene: TRBD2
CDR3nt: TGCGCCAGCAGCTTTGATTACGGGGGGGCGTCAGATACGCAGTATTTT
CDR3aa: CASSFDYGGASDTQYF

len: 14
abundance: .
v_gene: TRBV19
j_gene: TRBJ1-1
d_gene: .
CDR3nt: TGTGCCAGTAGTATTAGGGGTTCGGACACTGAAGCTTTCTTT
CDR3aa: CASSIRGSDTEAFF

len: 13
abundance: .
v_gene: TRBV7-3
j_gene: TRBJ1-2
d_gene: TRBD1
CDR3nt: TGTGCCAGCAGCTTAAACAGGGGGGATGGCTACACCTTC
CDR3aa: CASSLNRGDGYTF

len: 15
abundance: .
v_gene: TRBV4-3
j_gene: TRBJ1-5
d_gene: .
CDR3nt: TGCGCCAGCAGCCAAGAAACCTCAGATGATCAGCCCCAGCATTTT
CDR3aa: CASSQETSDDQPQHF

len: 14
abundance: .
v_gene: TRBV3-1/TRBV3-2
j_gene: TRBJ1-2
d_gene: TRBD1
CDR3nt: TGTGCCAGCAGCCAAGATCACAGGGGGCGCGGCTACACCTTC
CDR3aa: CASSQDHRGRGYTF

len: 15
abundance: .
v_gene: TRBV6-5
j_gene: TRBJ1-5
d_gene: .
CDR3nt: TGTGCCAGCAGTTCAGGGGAAGCGGGGAGTCAGCCCCAGCATTTT
CDR3aa: CASSSGEAGSQPQHF

len: 14
abundance: .
v_gene: TRBV28
j_gene: TRBJ1-4
d_gene: .
CDR3nt: TGTGCCAGCAGCTCAGGGTGGGCTAATGAAAAACTGTTTTTT
CDR3aa: CASSSGWANEKLFF

len: 13
abundance: .
v_gene: TRBV3-1/TRBV3-2
j_gene: TRBJ1-2
d_gene: .
CDR3nt: TGTGCCAGCAGCCGGGCGAGGACCAATGGCTACACCTTC
CDR3aa: CASSRARTNGYTF

len: 15
abundance: .
v_gene: TRBV19
j_gene: TRBJ1-4
d_gene: .
CDR3nt: TGTGCCAGTAGCGAAGCCAGGGATGGAGATGAAAAACTGTTTTTT
CDR3aa: CASSEARDGDEKLFF

len: 13
abundance: .
v_gene: TRBV30
j_gene: TRBJ1-6
d_gene: TRBD1
CDR3nt: TGTGCCTGGAGGGACAGGGGGAGTTCACCCCTCCACTTT
CDR3aa: CAWRDRGSSPLHF

len: 13
abundance: .
v_gene: TRBV9
j_gene: TRBJ2-3
d_gene: .
CDR3nt: TGTGCCAGCAGCTCCGCGACCCCAGATACGCAGTATTTT
CDR3aa: CASSSATPDTQYF

len: 14
abundance: .
v_gene: TRBV19
j_gene: TRBJ1-6
d_gene: .
CDR3nt: TGTGCCAGTAGTATTGAGGGCCCCTTCTCACCCCTCCACTTT
CDR3aa: CASSIEGPFSPLHF

len: 20
abundance: .
v_gene: TRBV7-3
j_gene: TRBJ1-1
d_gene: .
CDR3nt: TGTGCCAGCAGCTTACTTCTTATACCGGGAGGCATTTCCATGAACACTGAAGCTTTCTTT
CDR3aa: CASSLLLIPGGISMNTEAFF

len: 14
abundance: .
v_gene: TRBV21-1
j_gene: TRBJ2-7
d_gene: .
CDR3nt: TGTGCCAGCAGCAAAGAGGTACAGACTTACGAGCAGTACTTC
CDR3aa: CASSKEVQTYEQYF

len: 14
abundance: .
v_gene: TRBV11-2
j_gene: TRBJ2-7
d_gene: .
CDR3nt: TGTGCCAGCAGCTTAGTCGAGATAACCTACGAGCAGTACTTC
CDR3aa: CASSLVEITYEQYF

len: 14
abundance: .
v_gene: TRBV6-5
j_gene: TRBJ1-6
d_gene: .
CDR3nt: TGTGCCAGCACCCGACAGGCCGGTAATTCACCCCTCCACTTT
CDR3aa: CASTRQAGNSPLHF

len: 14
abundance: .
v_gene: TRBV19
j_gene: TRBJ1-1
d_gene: .
CDR3nt: TGTGCCAGTAGAACGAAGGGAGGGCCCACTGAAGCTTTCTTT
CDR3aa: CASRTKGGPTEAFF

len: 13
abundance: .
v_gene: TRBV6-5
j_gene: TRBJ2-7
d_gene: .
CDR3nt: TGTGCCAGCACCGACCTGGTGACCTACGAGCAGTACTTC
CDR3aa: CASTDLVTYEQYF

len: 15
abundance: .
v_gene: TRBV21-1
j_gene: TRBJ1-6
d_gene: .
CDR3nt: TGTGCCAGCAGCAAGTCCGCCTTCGGCCATTCACCCCTCCACTTT
CDR3aa: CASSKSAFGHSPLHF

len: 14
abundance: .
v_gene: TRBV10-3
j_gene: TRBJ2-3
d_gene: .
CDR3nt: TGTGCCATCCGTGGGCCCTCGGGCACAGATACGCAGTATTTT
CDR3aa: CAIRGPSGTDTQYF

len: 16
abundance: .
v_gene: TRBV6-1
j_gene: TRBJ2-7
d_gene: TRBD2
CDR3nt: TGTGCCAGCAGTGAATTAGCGGGGGGGCTATCCTACGAGCAGTACTTC
CDR3aa: CASSELAGGLSYEQYF

len: 16
abundance: .
v_gene: TRBV27
j_gene: TRBJ2-5
d_gene: TRBD1
CDR3nt: TGTGCCAGCAGTTTCACCGGGACAGTTCTACAAGAGACCCAGTACTTC
CDR3aa: CASSFTGTVLQETQYF

len: 16
abundance: once
v_gene: TRBV19
j_gene: TRBJ1-4
d_gene: TRBD1
CDR3nt: TGTGCCAGTAGTGGCCCAACAGGGGGCACTAATGAAAAACTGTTTTTT
CDR3aa: CASSGPTGGTNEKLFF